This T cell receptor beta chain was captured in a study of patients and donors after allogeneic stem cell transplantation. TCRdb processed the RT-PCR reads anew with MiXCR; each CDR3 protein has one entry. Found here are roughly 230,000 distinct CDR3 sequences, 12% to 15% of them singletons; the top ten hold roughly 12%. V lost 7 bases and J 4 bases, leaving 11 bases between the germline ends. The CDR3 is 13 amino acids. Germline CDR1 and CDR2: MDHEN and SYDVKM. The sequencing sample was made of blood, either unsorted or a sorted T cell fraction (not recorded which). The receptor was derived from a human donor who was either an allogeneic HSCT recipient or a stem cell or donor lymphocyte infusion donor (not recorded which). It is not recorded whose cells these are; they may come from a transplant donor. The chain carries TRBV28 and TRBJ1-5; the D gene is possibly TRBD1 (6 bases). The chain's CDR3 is CASKEGGNQPQHF. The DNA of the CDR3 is TGTGCCAGCAAGGAGGGGGGAAATCAGCCCCAGCATTTT.